The rows below give T cell receptor beta chains drawn from one sample of a study of B cell selection in AIRE deficiency. Measured with immunoSEQ multiplex PCR; TCRdb has only the in-frame clones, and not every one. The data contain around 20,000 clones, about 94% of them singletons. Input material: Tregs sorted from PBMCs. These receptors were taken from a human donor with AIRE deficiency. The CDR3 runs from the conserved cysteine through the conserved F or W. Fields, in order: clone size, V gene, J gene, D gene, CDR3 DNA, CDR3 protein. D genes are given only for firm matches. Clone size, where shown, is once, few, many, or a class for clones that have expanded.

clone_size: NA
v_call: TRBV5-6
j_call: TRBJ2-1
d_call: NA
cdr3_nt: TGTGCCAGCTCCTATCTTATTGACGGCAATGAGCAGTTCTTC
cdr3_aa: CASSYLIDGNEQFF

clone_size: NA
v_call: TRBV11-1
j_call: TRBJ1-2
d_call: NA
cdr3_nt: TGTGCCAGCAGCTTTTCCGGGGCTAACTATGGCTACACCTTC
cdr3_aa: CASSFSGANYGYTF

clone_size: NA
v_call: TRBV30
j_call: TRBJ1-4
d_call: NA
cdr3_nt: TGTGCCTGGAGCGGTGGGGGACCCGATGAAAAACTGTTTTTT
cdr3_aa: CAWSGGGPDEKLFF

clone_size: NA
v_call: TRBV6-1
j_call: TRBJ1-2
d_call: NA
cdr3_nt: TGTGCCAGCAGTGACCGCTGGGGAGATGGCTACACCTTC
cdr3_aa: CASSDRWGDGYTF

clone_size: NA
v_call: TRBV5-1
j_call: TRBJ1-5
d_call: TRBD1
cdr3_nt: TGCGCCAGCAGCTTGACAGGCGACAGGGTGCAGCCCCAGCATTTT
cdr3_aa: CASSLTGDRVQPQHF

clone_size: NA
v_call: TRBV7-2
j_call: TRBJ1-6
d_call: TRBD1
cdr3_nt: TGTGCCAGCAGCCCCCAGGGGGCGGTGGGTAATTCACCCCTCCACTTT
cdr3_aa: CASSPQGAVGNSPLHF

clone_size: NA
v_call: TRBV7-2
j_call: TRBJ1-5
d_call: NA
cdr3_nt: TGTGCCAGCAGCTTAGAGGGGTATAGCAATCAGCCCCAGCATTTT
cdr3_aa: CASSLEGYSNQPQHF

clone_size: NA
v_call: TRBV28
j_call: TRBJ2-1
d_call: NA
cdr3_nt: TGTGCCAGCAGTTGGCGACAGGTCCCTAACTCCTACAATGAGCAGTTCTTC
cdr3_aa: CASSWRQVPNSYNEQFF

clone_size: NA
v_call: TRBV5-4
j_call: TRBJ2-7
d_call: NA
cdr3_nt: TGTGCCAGCAGCTTGACCCGCAGGTGGTACGAGCAGTACTTC
cdr3_aa: CASSLTRRWYEQYF

clone_size: NA
v_call: TRBV19
j_call: TRBJ2-7
d_call: TRBD2
cdr3_nt: TGTGCCAGTAGTCGCGCTAGCGGAGGCGGGCTTTACGAGCAGTACTTC
cdr3_aa: CASSRASGGGLYEQYF

clone_size: NA
v_call: TRBV6-5
j_call: TRBJ2-7
d_call: NA
cdr3_nt: TGTGCCAGCGGCAGACTAGATGGTGTAGCTGGCGAGCAGTACTTC
cdr3_aa: CASGRLDGVAGEQYF

clone_size: NA
v_call: TRBV28
j_call: TRBJ2-7
d_call: NA
cdr3_nt: TGTGCCAGCACCCCCCCTGTGCTAGCCAAGCAGTACTTC
cdr3_aa: CASTPPVLAKQYF

clone_size: NA
v_call: TRBV6-5
j_call: TRBJ1-2
d_call: NA
cdr3_nt: TGTGCCAGCAGTTACGGGCAGGTCGGCTACACCTTC
cdr3_aa: CASSYGQVGYTF

clone_size: NA
v_call: TRBV18
j_call: TRBJ1-5
d_call: NA
cdr3_nt: TGTGCCAGCTCAATGGCAGATGGAAATCAGCCCCAGCATTTT
cdr3_aa: CASSMADGNQPQHF

clone_size: NA
v_call: TRBV7-2
j_call: TRBJ1-2
d_call: NA
cdr3_nt: TGTGCCAGCAGCGCCCACAACTATGGCTACACCTTC
cdr3_aa: CASSAHNYGYTF

clone_size: NA
v_call: TRBV18
j_call: TRBJ2-1
d_call: TRBD1
cdr3_nt: TGTGCCAGCTCTCCCGGTTCAGGGACAGGGTTTTGGAGTGGCAATGAGCAGTTCTTC
cdr3_aa: CASSPGSGTGFWSGNEQFF

clone_size: NA
v_call: TRBV4-3
j_call: TRBJ2-1
d_call: NA
cdr3_nt: TGCGCCAGCAGCCAAGGACTTTACAATGAGCAGTTCTTC
cdr3_aa: CASSQGLYNEQFF

clone_size: NA
v_call: TRBV30
j_call: TRBJ1-6
d_call: NA
cdr3_nt: TGTGCCTGGGGAGGCCGACCCCCCGATTCACCCCTCCACTTT
cdr3_aa: CAWGGRPPDSPLHF

clone_size: once
v_call: TRBV7-2
j_call: TRBJ2-1
d_call: TRBD1
cdr3_nt: TGTGCCAGCAGCTCACAGGGGACGGGGCAGTTCTTC
cdr3_aa: CASSSQGTGQFF

clone_size: NA
v_call: TRBV6-1
j_call: TRBJ1-2
d_call: NA
cdr3_nt: TGTGCCAGCTCCCGATCGCTCGGTGGCGGGTATGGCTACACCTTC
cdr3_aa: CASSRSLGGGYGYTF

clone_size: NA
v_call: TRBV7-9
j_call: TRBJ2-3
d_call: NA
cdr3_nt: TGTGCCAGCAGGGCAGGGGCGGATACGCAGTATTTT
cdr3_aa: CASRAGADTQYF

clone_size: NA
v_call: TRBV15
j_call: TRBJ2-5
d_call: TRBD1
cdr3_nt: TGTGCCACCAGCAGGACGGACAGGAACGGGGAGACCCAGTACTTC
cdr3_aa: CATSRTDRNGETQYF

clone_size: NA
v_call: TRBV6-1
j_call: TRBJ2-3
d_call: NA
cdr3_nt: TGTGCCAGCAGTGACCCAGGGACAGATACGCAGTATTTT
cdr3_aa: CASSDPGTDTQYF

clone_size: NA
v_call: TRBV28
j_call: TRBJ2-2
d_call: TRBD1
cdr3_nt: TGTGCCAGCAGTTGGCAGGGGGACACCGGGGAGCTGTTTTTT
cdr3_aa: CASSWQGDTGELFF

clone_size: once
v_call: TRBV10-3
j_call: TRBJ1-2
d_call: TRBD1
cdr3_nt: TGTGCCATCAGTACAGGGGCGGGCTATGGCTACACCTTC
cdr3_aa: CAISTGAGYGYTF

clone_size: NA
v_call: TRBV4-3
j_call: TRBJ1-2
d_call: NA
cdr3_nt: TGCGCCAGCAGCCAAGATCGGACGGCATTCTATGGCTACACCTTC
cdr3_aa: CASSQDRTAFYGYTF

clone_size: NA
v_call: TRBV29-1
j_call: TRBJ1-2
d_call: NA
cdr3_nt: TGCAGCGTTTTGAGCTCTGGGAACTATGGCTACACCTTC
cdr3_aa: CSVLSSGNYGYTF

clone_size: NA
v_call: TRBV5-1
j_call: TRBJ2-2
d_call: NA
cdr3_nt: TGCGCCAGCAGCTTTGTCTTGTCCACCGGGGAGCTGTTTTTT
cdr3_aa: CASSFVLSTGELFF

clone_size: NA
v_call: TRBV7-2
j_call: TRBJ2-7
d_call: NA
cdr3_nt: TGTGCCAGCAGCCCCGGTGGTATGCCCCACGAGCAGTACTTC
cdr3_aa: CASSPGGMPHEQYF

clone_size: NA
v_call: TRBV5-7
j_call: TRBJ1-5
d_call: NA
cdr3_nt: TGTGCCAGCAGCTTGGGCTCCTCATTATGGGGACAGCCCCAGCATTTT
cdr3_aa: CASSLGSSLWGQPQHF

clone_size: few
v_call: TRBV21-1
j_call: TRBJ2-2
d_call: NA
cdr3_nt: NA
cdr3_aa: CASSVGVGAGWNTGELFF

clone_size: NA
v_call: TRBV7-3
j_call: TRBJ2-1
d_call: NA
cdr3_nt: TGTGCCAGCAGCCCTGAGCGGAACAATGAGCAGTTCTTC
cdr3_aa: CASSPERNNEQFF

clone_size: once
v_call: TRBV6-5
j_call: TRBJ1-3
d_call: NA
cdr3_nt: TGTGCCAGCAGTTACTCTCCCAGTATGAGAAACACCATATATTTT
cdr3_aa: CASSYSPSMRNTIYF

clone_size: NA
v_call: TRBV5-4
j_call: TRBJ2-6
d_call: NA
cdr3_nt: TGTGCCAGCAGCTTGGCTGGGGCCAACGTCCTGACTTTC
cdr3_aa: CASSLAGANVLTF

clone_size: NA
v_call: TRBV30
j_call: TRBJ1-4
d_call: NA
cdr3_nt: TGTGCCTGGACTCCCGGATCAACTAATGAAAAACTGTTTTTT
cdr3_aa: CAWTPGSTNEKLFF

clone_size: once
v_call: TRBV7-2
j_call: TRBJ2-7
d_call: TRBD2
cdr3_nt: TGTGCCAGCAGAGGGACTAGCGGGTCCTACGAGCAGTACTTC
cdr3_aa: CASRGTSGSYEQYF

clone_size: once
v_call: TRBV5-4
j_call: TRBJ2-3
d_call: NA
cdr3_nt: TGTGCCAGCAGCATTACCGGGAACACGGGGCGAGATACGCAGTATTTT
cdr3_aa: CASSITGNTGRDTQYF

clone_size: NA
v_call: TRBV5-1
j_call: TRBJ2-2
d_call: TRBD2
cdr3_nt: TGCGCCAGCACCCTAGCGGACACCGGGGAGCTGTTTTTT
cdr3_aa: CASTLADTGELFF

clone_size: NA
v_call: TRBV11-2
j_call: TRBJ1-1
d_call: NA
cdr3_nt: TGTGCCAGCAGCTTAGATCGGAGCACTGAAGCTTTCTTT
cdr3_aa: CASSLDRSTEAFF

clone_size: NA
v_call: TRBV5-4
j_call: TRBJ2-7
d_call: NA
cdr3_nt: TGTGCCAGCAGCCCAGACTCCTACGAGCAGTACTTC
cdr3_aa: CASSPDSYEQYF